The entry below describes one T cell receptor beta chain. Its antigen is currently unknown. Profiled with immunoSEQ multiplex PCR; TCRdb holds only in-frame clones, not every one. The top ten clones hold roughly 1.9% of a sample with some 19,000 clones, approximately 97% of them seen once. Looked up from germline, CDR1 is SGHVS and CDR2 is FQNEAQ. There are 17 residues in the CDR3. Trimming at V came to 0 bases and at J to 5 bases, leaving 7 bases not matched to a gene. The sample belongs to a study of monozygotic twins with cystic fibrosis. Study-level results: Age, concordance and disease severity did not associate with shared CDR3 numbers. Unrelated CF individuals shared fewer identical clonotypes than monozygotic CF twins.

This chain links TRBV7-8 with TRBJ2-2; TRBD2 agrees at 9 bases. Sequencing was done on a sample of blood. The source of this sequence is a woman aged 25 to 39 with cystic fibrosis. The CDR3 DNA is TGTGCCAGCAGCTTAGCAGCGGGGGGCCTGAAGACCGGGGAGCTGTTTTTT. This encodes CASSLAAGGLKTGELFF.